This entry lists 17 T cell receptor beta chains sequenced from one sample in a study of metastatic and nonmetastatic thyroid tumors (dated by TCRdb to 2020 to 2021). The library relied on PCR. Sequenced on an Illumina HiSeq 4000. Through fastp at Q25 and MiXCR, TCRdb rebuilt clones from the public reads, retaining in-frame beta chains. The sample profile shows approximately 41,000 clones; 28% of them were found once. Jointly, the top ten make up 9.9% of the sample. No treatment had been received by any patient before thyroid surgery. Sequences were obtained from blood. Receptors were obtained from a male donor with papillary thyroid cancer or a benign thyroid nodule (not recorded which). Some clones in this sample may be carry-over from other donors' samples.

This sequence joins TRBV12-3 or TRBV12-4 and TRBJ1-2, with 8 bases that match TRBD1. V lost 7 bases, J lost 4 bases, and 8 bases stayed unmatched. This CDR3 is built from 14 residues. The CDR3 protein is CASTRTGKGYGYTF. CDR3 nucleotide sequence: TGTGCCAGCACCCGGACAGGGAAAGGCTATGGCTACACCTTC.

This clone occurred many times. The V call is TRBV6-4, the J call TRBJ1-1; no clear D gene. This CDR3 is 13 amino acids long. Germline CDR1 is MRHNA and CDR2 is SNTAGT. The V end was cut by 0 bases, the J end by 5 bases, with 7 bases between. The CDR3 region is CASSDSLWTEAFF. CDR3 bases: TGTGCCAGCAGTGACTCTTTGTGGACTGAAGCTTTCTTT.

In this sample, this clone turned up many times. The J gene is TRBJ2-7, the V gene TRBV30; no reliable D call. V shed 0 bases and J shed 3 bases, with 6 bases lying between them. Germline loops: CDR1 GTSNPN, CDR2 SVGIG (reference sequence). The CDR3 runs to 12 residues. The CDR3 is CAWSVQNYEQYF. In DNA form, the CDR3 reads TGTGCCTGGAGTGTCCAGAACTACGAGCAGTACTTC.

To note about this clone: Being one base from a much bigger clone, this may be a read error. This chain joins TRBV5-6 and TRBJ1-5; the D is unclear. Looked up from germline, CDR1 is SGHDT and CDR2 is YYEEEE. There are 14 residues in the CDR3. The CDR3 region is CASSLTERDQPHHF. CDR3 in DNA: TGTGCCAGCAGCTTGACAGAACGAGATCAGCCCCATCATTTT.

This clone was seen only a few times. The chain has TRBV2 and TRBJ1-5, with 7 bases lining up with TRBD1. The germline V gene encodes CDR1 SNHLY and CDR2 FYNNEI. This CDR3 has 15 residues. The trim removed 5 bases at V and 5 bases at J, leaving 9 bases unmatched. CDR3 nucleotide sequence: TGTGCCAGCAGTATAGCGAGGGGGCTTTATCAGCCCCAGCATTTT. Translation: CASSIARGLYQPQHF.

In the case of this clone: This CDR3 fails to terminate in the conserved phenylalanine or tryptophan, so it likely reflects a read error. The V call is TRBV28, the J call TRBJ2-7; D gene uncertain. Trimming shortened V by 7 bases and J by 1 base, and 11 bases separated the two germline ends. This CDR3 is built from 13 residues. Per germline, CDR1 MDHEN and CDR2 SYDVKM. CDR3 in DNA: TGTGCCAGCATTCTGGGGATTTCCTACGAGCAGTACTAC. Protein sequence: CASILGISYEQYY.

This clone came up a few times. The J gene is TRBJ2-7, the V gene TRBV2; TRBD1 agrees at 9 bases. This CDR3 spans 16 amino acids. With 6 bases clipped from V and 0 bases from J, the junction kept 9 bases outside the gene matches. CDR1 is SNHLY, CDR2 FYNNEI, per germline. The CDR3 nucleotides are TGTGCCAGCAGCAAACCCGGGACAGGGACCTCCTACGAGCAGTACTTC. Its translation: CASSKPGTGTSYEQYF.

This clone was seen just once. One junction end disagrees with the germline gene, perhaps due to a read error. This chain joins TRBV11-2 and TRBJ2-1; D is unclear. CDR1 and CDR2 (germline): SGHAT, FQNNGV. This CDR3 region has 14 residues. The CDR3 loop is CASSRPMAKNEQSF. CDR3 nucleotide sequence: TGTGCCAGCAGCCGCCCTATGGCGAAGAATGAGCAGTCCTTC.

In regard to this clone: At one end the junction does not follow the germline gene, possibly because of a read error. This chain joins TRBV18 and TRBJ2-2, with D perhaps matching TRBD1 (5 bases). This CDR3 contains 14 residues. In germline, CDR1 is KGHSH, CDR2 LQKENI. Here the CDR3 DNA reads TGTGCCAGCCCACCAGGGTCGTCCACCGGGGAGCTGTTTTTT. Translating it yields CASPPGSSTGELFF.

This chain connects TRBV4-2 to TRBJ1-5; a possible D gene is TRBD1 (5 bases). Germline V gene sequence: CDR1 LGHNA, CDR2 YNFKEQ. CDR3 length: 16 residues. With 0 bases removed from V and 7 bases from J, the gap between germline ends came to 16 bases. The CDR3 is CASSQDPPGRAQPQHF. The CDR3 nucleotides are TGTGCCAGCAGCCAAGACCCACCCGGCAGGGCGCAGCCCCAGCATTTT.

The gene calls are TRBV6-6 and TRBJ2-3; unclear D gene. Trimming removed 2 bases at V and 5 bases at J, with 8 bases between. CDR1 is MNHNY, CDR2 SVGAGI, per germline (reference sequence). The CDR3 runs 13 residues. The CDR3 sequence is CASSYDPGDTQYF. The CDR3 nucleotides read TGTGCCAGCAGTTACGACCCGGGAGATACGCAGTATTTT.

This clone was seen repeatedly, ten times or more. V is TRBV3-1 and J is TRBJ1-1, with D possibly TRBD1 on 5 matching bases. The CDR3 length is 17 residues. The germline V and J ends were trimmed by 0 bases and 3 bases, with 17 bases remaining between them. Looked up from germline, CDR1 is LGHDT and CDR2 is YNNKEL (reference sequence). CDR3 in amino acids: CASSQDFTRGADTEAFF. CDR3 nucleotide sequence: TGTGCCAGCAGCCAAGATTTTACAAGGGGCGCGGACACTGAAGCTTTCTTT.

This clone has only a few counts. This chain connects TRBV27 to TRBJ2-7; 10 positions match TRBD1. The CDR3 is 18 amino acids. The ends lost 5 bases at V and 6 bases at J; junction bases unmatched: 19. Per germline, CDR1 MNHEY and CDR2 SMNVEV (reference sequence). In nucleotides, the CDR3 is TGTGCCAGCAGTCCCTTGATTCCCTATCTACGGGACAGGGGCGAGCAGTACTTC. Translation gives CASSPLIPYLRDRGEQYF.

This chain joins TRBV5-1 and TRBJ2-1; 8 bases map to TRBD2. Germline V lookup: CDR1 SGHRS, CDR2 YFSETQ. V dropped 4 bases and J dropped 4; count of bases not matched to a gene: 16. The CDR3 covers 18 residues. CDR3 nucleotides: TGCGCCAGCAGCCTCGGCGGGGCGCCCGTAGCGGGATACAATGAGCAGTTCTTC. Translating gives CASSLGGAPVAGYNEQFF.

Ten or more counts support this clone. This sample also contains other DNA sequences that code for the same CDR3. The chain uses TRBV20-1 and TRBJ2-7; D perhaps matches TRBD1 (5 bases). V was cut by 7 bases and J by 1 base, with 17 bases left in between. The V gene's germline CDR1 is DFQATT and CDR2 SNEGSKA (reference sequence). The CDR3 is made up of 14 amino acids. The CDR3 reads CSVPGREFSYEQYF. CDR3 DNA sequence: TGCAGTGTTCCGGGCAGGGAATTTTCCTACGAGCAGTACTTC.

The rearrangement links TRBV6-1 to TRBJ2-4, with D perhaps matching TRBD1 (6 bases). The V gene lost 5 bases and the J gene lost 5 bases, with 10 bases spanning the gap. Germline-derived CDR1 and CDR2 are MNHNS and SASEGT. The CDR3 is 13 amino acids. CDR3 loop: CASSRTEENIQYF. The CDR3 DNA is TGTGCCAGCAGTAGGACAGAAGAAAACATTCAGTACTTC.

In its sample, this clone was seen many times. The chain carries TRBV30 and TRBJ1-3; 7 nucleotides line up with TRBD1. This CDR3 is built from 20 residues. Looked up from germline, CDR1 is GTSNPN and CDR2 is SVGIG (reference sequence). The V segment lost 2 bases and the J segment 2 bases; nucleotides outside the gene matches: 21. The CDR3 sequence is CAWSSSGTVIGGHPGNTIYF. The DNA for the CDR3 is TGTGCCTGGAGTTCGTCCGGGACAGTCATCGGTGGCCATCCTGGAAACACCATATATTTT.